This T cell receptor beta chain was captured in a study of regulatory T cells in long-lasting Graves disease. Time point described: newly diagnosed GD, antithyroid drugs for less than 3 months. The authors made the TCR library using RNA they extracted from PBMCs. HTBI primers from iRepertoire and Arm-PCR of CDR3 regions yielded the TCR beta libraries. From the multiplex PCR reads, TCRdb called clonotypes with MiXCR, one entry per CDR3 protein. The repertoire has around 250,000 distinct CDR3 sequences, about 20% of them found once; the top ten carry approximately 14%. Trimming took 7 bases from V and 1 from J; bases not matched to a gene: 12. This CDR3 spans 15 amino acids. CDR1 is DFQATT and CDR2 is SNEGSKA in the germline V gene (reference sequence). This clonotype appeared many times. These data were also reused for a study on T cells in Graves' hyperthyroidism and ophthalmopathy. From that paper: Clinical symptoms, serum thyroxine, TRAb, thyroid ultrasound and orbital computed tomography informed diagnoses.

This specimen was peripheral blood mononuclear cells (PBMCs), taken at new diagnosis, from a patient treated with antithyroid drugs. The gene calls are TRBV20-1 and TRBJ2-5; the match to TRBD1 covers 7 bases. This clonotype originated in a woman in her 30s with Graves disease. The CDR3 loop is CSVRRGQAIQETQYF. DNA of the CDR3: TGCAGTGTCAGAAGAGGACAGGCCATCCAAGAGACCCAGTACTTC.